This TCR beta chain was captured in a study of T cell responses to AZD1222 COVID-19 vaccine (dated by TCRdb to the early 2020s). Looking at the study overall: TCR sequencing was performed for more than 230 trial participants, of whom roughly 200 were given two doses of AZD1222 and some 26 were given two doses of MenACWY control vaccine. Enrollment into the trials was organized by age into subgroups of 18-55, 56-69 and 70-plus years, and those subgroups contained approximately 160, 26 and 62 TCR-sequenced participants, respectively. The paper as a whole reports these results and caveats: Vaccine-associated CD4 TCRs spanned the whole spike protein, with dominant responses in regions 160-218 and 743-854. Reportedly, almost half of the unique spike-specific TCRs recognized epitopes lying outside the regions that are mutated in the B.1.351 and B.1.1.7 variants. In the small 56-69-year group, the increase in depth fell short of significance, most likely because of low power. Only 5 to 7 AZD1222 recipients were SARS-CoV-2 seropositive at baseline, limiting conclusions about previously exposed vaccinees. Because no day 14 peak-response samples were available, repertoires were characterized only after the peak T cell response. Participants were mostly white British and included more females than males, and it was suggested by the authors that clonal diversity may have been underestimated. Spike-specific TCR breadth and depth rose significantly after two AZD1222 doses compared with day 0 and with MenACWY recipients.

A remark on this clone: Its specific antigen is unknown. No quality values exist for individual bases; no much larger clone is one base distant.

The sample's time point, from its label and the paper: about 28 days (+/-7) after the second vaccine dose. AZD1222 recipients given second doses at about 4 weeks or at about 12 weeks were pooled, since spike-specific TCR depth and breadth were not found to differ between the two schedules. Vaccinee samples came from UK trials COV001 and COV002, including a single-blind randomized controlled phase 2/3 trial of AZD1222 (ChAdOx1 nCoV-19) in healthy adults. For TCRbeta chain sequencing, PBMC samples were collected from trial participants at day 0 and at day 28 after the second dose. The CDR3 spans 16 residues, from the cysteine through the phenylalanine. Of all the DNA, just the CDR3 is kept, 48 bases in frame from base 1. CDR1 and CDR2, per the germline V gene, are MDHEN and SYDVKM. At the junction V is shortened by 5 bases and J by 3 bases, with 17 bases in between. The CDR3 regions of human TCRbeta chains were analyzed by immunosequencing. The source study handled its data this way. TCRs in the repertoires were compared against a reference library of SARS-CoV-2-specific TCRs that had been generated with the MIRA antigen-specificity platform. Breadth was defined as the fraction of unique TCRs that were SARS-CoV-2-associated, and depth was defined as the fraction of total T cells that were SARS-CoV-2-associated. Using the MIRA data, each spike-specific TCR was mapped to the spike region that the TCR reacts to and placed in a CD4 or CD8 class. Log10-transformed breadth and depth values were compared by one-way ANOVA with Sidak's multiple comparisons tests. TCRdb obtained this table from immuneACCESS and retained in-frame rearrangements with V and J assigned. These tables miss some clones; where compared with another copy, unresolved V genes account for less than half of the shortfall, and the remainder is unexplained. For V, J and clone size, that table is used; D and trimming come from the DNA. The sample table records 160,000 or so clones; 85% to 95% of these occur just once. The leading ten clones occupy under 6% of the sample.

The chain is encoded by TRBV28 joined to TRBJ1-5; TRBD1 is a possible D gene, resting on 6 matching bases. This material consisted of peripheral blood, taken 28 days after the second AZD1222 dose. This clonotype was sampled from an adult who received the AZD1222 COVID-19 vaccine. The CDR3 has the sequence CASSTGGAITNQPQHF. The base sequence is TGTGCCAGCAGTACGGGGGGGGCGATAACCAATCAGCCCCAGCATTTT.